This T cell receptor (beta chain) was recorded in a study of T cell repertoires in cytomegalovirus infection. TCRdb ran MiXCR on the reads and lists one entry per CDR3 protein. The sample lists around 130,000 distinct CDR3 sequences, approximately 9.2% occurring once. V was pared by 7 bases and J by 4 bases, with 3 bases of the junction left unmatched. The CDR3 covers 12 residues. Material for sequencing was PBMCs. This clonotype originated in a human donor in good health (CMV status not recorded). Some clones in this sample may be carry-over from other donors' samples. The chain has TRBV12-3 or TRBV12-4 and TRBJ2-7; the match to TRBD2 covers 8 bases. CDR3 bases: TGTGCCAGCACCCCGGGGGGGTACGAGCAGTACTTC. This gives the protein CASTPGGYEQYF.